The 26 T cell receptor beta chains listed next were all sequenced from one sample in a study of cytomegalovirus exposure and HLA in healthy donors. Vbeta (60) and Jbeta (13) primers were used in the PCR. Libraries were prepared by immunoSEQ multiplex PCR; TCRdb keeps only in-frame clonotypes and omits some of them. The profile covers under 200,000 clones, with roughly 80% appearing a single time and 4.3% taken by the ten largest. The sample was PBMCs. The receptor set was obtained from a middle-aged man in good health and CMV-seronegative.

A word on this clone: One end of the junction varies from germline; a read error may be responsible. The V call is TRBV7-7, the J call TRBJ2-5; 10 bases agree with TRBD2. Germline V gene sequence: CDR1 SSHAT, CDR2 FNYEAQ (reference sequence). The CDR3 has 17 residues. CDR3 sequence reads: CASSPSPGLAYQETQYF. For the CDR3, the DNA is TGTGCTAGCAGCCCCTCGCCGGGACTAGCGTATCAAGAGACCCAGTACTTC. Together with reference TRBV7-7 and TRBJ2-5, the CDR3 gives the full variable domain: GAGVSQSPRYKVTKRGQDVTLRCDPISSHATLYWYQQALGQGPEFLTYFNYEAQPDKSGLPSDRFSAERPEGSISTLTIQRTEQRDSAMYRCASSPSPGLAYQETQYFGPGTRLLVL.

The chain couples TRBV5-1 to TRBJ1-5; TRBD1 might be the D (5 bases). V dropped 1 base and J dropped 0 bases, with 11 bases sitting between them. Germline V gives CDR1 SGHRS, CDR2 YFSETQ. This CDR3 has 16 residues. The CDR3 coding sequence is TGCGCCAGCAGCTTGCAGGGTTTAAATAGCAATCAGCCCCAGCATTTT. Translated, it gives CASSLQGLNSNQPQHF. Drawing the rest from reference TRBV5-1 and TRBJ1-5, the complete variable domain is KAGVTQTPRYLIKTRGQQVTLSCSPISGHRSVSWYQQTPGQGLQFLFEYFSETQRNKGNFPGRFSGRQFSNSRSEMNVSTLELGDSALYLCASSLQGLNSNQPQHFGDGTRLSIL.

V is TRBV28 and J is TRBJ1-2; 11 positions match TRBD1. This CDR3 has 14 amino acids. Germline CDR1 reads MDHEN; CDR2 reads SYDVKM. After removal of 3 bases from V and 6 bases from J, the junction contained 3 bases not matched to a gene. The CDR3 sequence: CASSFSGQGDGYTF. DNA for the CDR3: TGTGCCAGCAGTTTTTCGGGACAGGGGGATGGCTACACCTTC.

The CDR3 loop is CASSGASGGAETQYF. Here the CDR3 DNA reads TGTGCCAGCAGTGGGGCCAGCGGGGGGGCTGAGACCCAGTACTTC. The V gene is TRBV2, the J gene TRBJ2-5; 10 positions match TRBD2. V lost 4 bases to trimming and J lost 5 bases; unmatched junction nucleotides: 7. The CDR3 has 15 residues. From germline, CDR1 is SNHLY and CDR2 FYNNEI.

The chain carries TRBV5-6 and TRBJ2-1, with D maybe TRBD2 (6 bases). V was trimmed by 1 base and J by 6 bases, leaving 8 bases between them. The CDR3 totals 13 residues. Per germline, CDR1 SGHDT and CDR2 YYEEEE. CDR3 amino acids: CASSLNGGNEQFF. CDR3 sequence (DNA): TGTGCCAGCAGCTTGAACGGGGGCAATGAGCAGTTCTTC.

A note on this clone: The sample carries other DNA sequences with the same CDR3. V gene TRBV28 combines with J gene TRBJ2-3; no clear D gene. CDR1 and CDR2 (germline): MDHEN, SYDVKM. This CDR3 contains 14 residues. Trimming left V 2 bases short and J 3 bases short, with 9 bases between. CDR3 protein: CASSLAPRTDTQYF. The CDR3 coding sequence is TGTGCCAGCAGTTTAGCCCCTAGGACAGATACGCAGTATTTT.

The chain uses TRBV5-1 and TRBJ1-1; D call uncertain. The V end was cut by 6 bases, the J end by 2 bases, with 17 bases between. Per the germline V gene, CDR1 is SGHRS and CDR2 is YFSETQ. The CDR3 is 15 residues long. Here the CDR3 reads CASTPNRRGNTEAFF. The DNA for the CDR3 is TGCGCCAGCACCCCAAACAGACGGGGTAACACTGAAGCTTTCTTT.

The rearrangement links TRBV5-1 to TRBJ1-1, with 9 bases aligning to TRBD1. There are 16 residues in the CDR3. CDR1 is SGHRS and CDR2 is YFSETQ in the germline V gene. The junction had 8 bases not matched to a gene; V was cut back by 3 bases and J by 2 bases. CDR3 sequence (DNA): TGCGCCAGCAGCTGGGACAGGGTCGGCCATAACACTGAAGCTTTCTTT. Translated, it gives CASSWDRVGHNTEAFF.

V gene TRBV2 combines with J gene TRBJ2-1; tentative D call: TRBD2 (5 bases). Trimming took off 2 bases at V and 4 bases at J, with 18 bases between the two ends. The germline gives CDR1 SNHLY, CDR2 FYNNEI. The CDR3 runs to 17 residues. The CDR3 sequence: CASSEWAGPIVYNEQFF. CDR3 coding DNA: TGTGCCAGCAGTGAATGGGCGGGCCCCATCGTTTACAATGAGCAGTTCTTC.

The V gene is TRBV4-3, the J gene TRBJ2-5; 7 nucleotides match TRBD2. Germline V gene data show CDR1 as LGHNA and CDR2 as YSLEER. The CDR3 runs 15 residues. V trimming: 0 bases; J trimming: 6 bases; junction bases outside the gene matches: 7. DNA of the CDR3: TGCGCCAGCAGCCAAGATGGGAGGGGAGGGCAGACCCAGTACTTC. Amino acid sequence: CASSQDGRGGQTQYF.

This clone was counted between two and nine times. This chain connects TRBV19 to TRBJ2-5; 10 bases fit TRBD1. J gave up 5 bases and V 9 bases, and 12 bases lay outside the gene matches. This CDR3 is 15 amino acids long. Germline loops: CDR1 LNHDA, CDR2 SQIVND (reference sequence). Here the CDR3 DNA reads TGTGCCAGCCACTCCGGGACAGGGGAATCGGAGACCCAGTACTTC. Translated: CASHSGTGESETQYF.

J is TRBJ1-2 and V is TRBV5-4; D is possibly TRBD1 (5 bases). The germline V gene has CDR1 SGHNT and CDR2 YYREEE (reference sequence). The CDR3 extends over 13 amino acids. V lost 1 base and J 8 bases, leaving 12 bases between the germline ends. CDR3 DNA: TGTGCCAGCAGCTTGTTTATAGGGGTCGGCTACACCTTC. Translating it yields CASSLFIGVGYTF.

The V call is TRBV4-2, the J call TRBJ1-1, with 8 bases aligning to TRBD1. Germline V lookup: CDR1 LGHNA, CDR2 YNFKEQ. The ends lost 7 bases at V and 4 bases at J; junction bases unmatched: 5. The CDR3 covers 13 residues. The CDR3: CASMSTGVTEAFF. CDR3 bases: TGTGCCAGCATGTCGACAGGGGTCACTGAAGCTTTCTTT.

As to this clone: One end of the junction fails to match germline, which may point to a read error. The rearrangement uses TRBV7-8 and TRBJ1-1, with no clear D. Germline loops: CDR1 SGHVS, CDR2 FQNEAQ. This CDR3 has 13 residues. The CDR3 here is CASSLALNSEAFF. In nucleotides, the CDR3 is TGTGCCAGCAGCTTAGCGCTAAACAGTGAAGCTTTCTTT.

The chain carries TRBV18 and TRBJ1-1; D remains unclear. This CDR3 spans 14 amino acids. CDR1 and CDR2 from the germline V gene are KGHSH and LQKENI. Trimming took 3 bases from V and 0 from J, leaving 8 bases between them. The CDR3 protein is CASSPQELNTEAFF. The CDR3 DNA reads TGTGCCAGCTCACCCCAGGAACTGAACACTGAAGCTTTCTTT.

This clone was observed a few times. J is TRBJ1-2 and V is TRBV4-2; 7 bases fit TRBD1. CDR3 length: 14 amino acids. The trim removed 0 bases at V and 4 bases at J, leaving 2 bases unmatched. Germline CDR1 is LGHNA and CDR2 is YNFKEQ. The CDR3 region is CASSQDRTGYGYTF. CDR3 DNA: TGTGCCAGCAGCCAAGATCGGACAGGCTATGGCTACACCTTC.

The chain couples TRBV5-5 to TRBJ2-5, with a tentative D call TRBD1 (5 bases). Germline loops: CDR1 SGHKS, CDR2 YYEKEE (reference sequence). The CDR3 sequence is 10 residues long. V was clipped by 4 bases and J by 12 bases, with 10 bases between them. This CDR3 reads CASSAGQEYF. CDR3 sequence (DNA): TGTGCCAGCAGCGCCGGACAAGAGTACTTC.

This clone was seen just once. The CDR3 loop reads CASINGADVSYNEQFF. The CDR3 region has the DNA TGTGCCAGCATAAACGGCGCGGATGTCTCCTACAATGAGCAGTTCTTC. This chain connects TRBV7-9 to TRBJ2-1; D is uncertain. CDR3 length: 16 amino acids. Per the germline V gene, CDR1 is SEHNR and CDR2 is FQNEAQ (reference sequence). V lost 7 bases and J lost 0, with 16 bases in between.

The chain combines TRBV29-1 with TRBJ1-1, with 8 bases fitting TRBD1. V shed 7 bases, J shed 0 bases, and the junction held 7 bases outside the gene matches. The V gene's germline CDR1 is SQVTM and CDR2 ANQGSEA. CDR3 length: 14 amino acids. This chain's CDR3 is CSAGQGTMNTEAFF. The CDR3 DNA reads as TGCAGCGCCGGACAGGGAACCATGAACACTGAAGCTTTCTTT.

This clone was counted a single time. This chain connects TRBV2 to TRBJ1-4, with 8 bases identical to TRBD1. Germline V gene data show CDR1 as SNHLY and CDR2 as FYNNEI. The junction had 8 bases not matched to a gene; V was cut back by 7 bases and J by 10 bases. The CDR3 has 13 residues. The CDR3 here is CASILQGAGKLFF. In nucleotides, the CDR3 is TGTGCCAGCATTCTTCAGGGGGCAGGAAAACTGTTTTTT.

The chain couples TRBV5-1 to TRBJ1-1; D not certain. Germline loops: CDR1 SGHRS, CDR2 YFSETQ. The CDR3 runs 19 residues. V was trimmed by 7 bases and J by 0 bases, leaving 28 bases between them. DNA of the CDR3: TGCGCCAGCCAGAGGGAGGCCACGACTCTTTCCCCCATGAACACTGAAGCTTTCTTT. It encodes CASQREATTLSPMNTEAFF.

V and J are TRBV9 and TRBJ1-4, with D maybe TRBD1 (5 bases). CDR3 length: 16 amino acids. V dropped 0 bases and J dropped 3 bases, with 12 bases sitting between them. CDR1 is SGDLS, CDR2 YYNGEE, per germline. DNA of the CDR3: TGTGCCAGCAGCGTAGGAATTGGGGGGGCTAATGAAAAACTGTTTTTT. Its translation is CASSVGIGGANEKLFF.

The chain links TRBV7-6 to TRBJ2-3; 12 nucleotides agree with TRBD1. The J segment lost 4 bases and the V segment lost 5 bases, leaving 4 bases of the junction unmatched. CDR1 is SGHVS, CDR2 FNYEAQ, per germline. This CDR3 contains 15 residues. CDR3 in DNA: TGTGCCAGCAGCCCCGGGACAGGGGGCGCAGATACGCAGTATTTT. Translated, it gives CASSPGTGGADTQYF.

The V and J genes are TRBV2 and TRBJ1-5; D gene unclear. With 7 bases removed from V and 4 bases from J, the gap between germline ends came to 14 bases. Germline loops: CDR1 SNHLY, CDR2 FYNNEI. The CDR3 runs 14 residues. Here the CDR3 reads CASTPSSENQPQHF. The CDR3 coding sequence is TGTGCCAGCACCCCAAGCAGCGAGAATCAGCCCCAGCATTTT.

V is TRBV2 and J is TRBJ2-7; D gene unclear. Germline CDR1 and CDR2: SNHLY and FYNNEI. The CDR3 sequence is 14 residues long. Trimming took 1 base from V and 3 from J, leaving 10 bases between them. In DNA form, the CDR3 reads TGTGCCAGCAGTGAAGTAGTATCTGGCTACGAGCAGTACTTC. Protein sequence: CASSEVVSGYEQYF.

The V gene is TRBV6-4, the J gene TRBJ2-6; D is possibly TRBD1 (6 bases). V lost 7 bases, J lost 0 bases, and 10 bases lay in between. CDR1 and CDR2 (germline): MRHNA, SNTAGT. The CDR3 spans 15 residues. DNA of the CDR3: TGTGCCAGCACCCCAGGGGCCTCTGGGGCCAACGTCCTGACTTTC. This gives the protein CASTPGASGANVLTF.